This T cell receptor beta chain was retrieved from a study of Ad26.COV2.S vaccination and SARS-CoV-2 variants. Germline V gene sequence: CDR1 LNHDA, CDR2 SQIVND (reference sequence). V lost 10 bases, J lost 5 bases, and 20 bases lay in between. The CDR3 runs 14 residues. Data came from immunoSEQ multiplex PCR; TCRdb stores just in-frame clones and leaves some out. This sample has about 330,000 clones, with under 90% found just once. Specified treatment: roughly 18 received Ad26.COV2.S at low or high dose, single or two shots; about 5 received placebo; per-sample allocation not given. Repertoires come from day 63 after the first vaccine or placebo injection. The sample came from a Boston adult aged 18-55 years.

V usage is TRBV19 and J usage is TRBJ1-1; possibly TRBD1 for D (5 bases). The sample consisted of peripheral blood, taken in a trial of Ad26.COV2.S vaccine versus placebo. The receptor's source is a person aged 18 to 59 who received the Ad26.COV2.S COVID-19 vaccine or a placebo. The CDR3 loop is CATPKGSGGTEAFF. The CDR3, as DNA: TGTGCCACCCCGAAAGGTTCGGGGGGGACTGAAGCTTTCTTT.